These 27 T cell receptor beta chains were sequenced from one sample in a study of cytomegalovirus exposure and HLA in healthy donors. Use of 60 Vbeta and 13 Jbeta primers characterized the PCR. Measured with immunoSEQ multiplex PCR; TCRdb has only the in-frame clones, and not every one. The table includes 150,000 to 200,000 clones, around 84% detected once. Specimen: PBMCs. These receptors were taken from a woman under 30 in good health and CMV-seronegative.

V usage is TRBV7-9 and J usage is TRBJ2-7, with D tentatively TRBD1 (6 bases). The germline gives CDR1 SEHNR, CDR2 FQNEAQ (reference sequence). Trimming took off 2 bases at V and 5 bases at J, with 16 bases between the two ends. The CDR3 contains 15 residues. The CDR3 here is CASSLKRAGADEQYF. Here the CDR3 DNA reads TGTGCCAGCAGCTTAAAACGGGCAGGGGCCGACGAGCAGTACTTC.

The chain uses TRBV5-5 and TRBJ1-5, with 10 bases lining up with TRBD1. Germline loops: CDR1 SGHKS, CDR2 YYEKEE (reference sequence). J lost 6 bases, V lost 3 bases, and 9 bases had no gene match. The CDR3 spans 16 residues. The CDR3 region is CASSSSWTGGGQPQHF. DNA of the CDR3: TGTGCCAGCAGCTCATCATGGACAGGGGGGGGTCAGCCCCAGCATTTT.

This rearrangement joins TRBV28 to TRBJ2-7; no reliable D call. CDR1 is MDHEN and CDR2 is SYDVKM in the germline V gene. This CDR3 region has 14 residues. The V end lost 2 bases, the J end lost 9 bases, and 17 bases lay between the germline ends. The CDR3 nucleotides read TGTGCCAGCAGTTTAGAGCTGGGCAAAGCAGGGCAGTACTTC. It encodes CASSLELGKAGQYF.

The chain is built from TRBV6-5 and TRBJ1-1, with 7 bases matching TRBD1. Germline V gives CDR1 MNHEY, CDR2 SVGAGI. The CDR3 is 15 residues long. The V segment lost 5 bases and the J segment 1 base; nucleotides outside the gene matches: 7. CDR3 amino acids: CASSQHRGGNTEAFF. The CDR3 coding sequence is TGTGCCAGCAGTCAACACAGGGGAGGGAACACTGAAGCTTTCTTT.

The chain combines TRBV4-3 with TRBJ2-7, with D possibly TRBD1 on 5 matching bases. V lost 4 bases and J 3 bases, leaving 10 bases between the germline ends. The germline CDR1 and CDR2 sequences are LGHNA and YSLEER. The CDR3 consists of 13 residues. In nucleotides, the CDR3 is TGCGCCAGCAGCCCGAGTAGGGGCTACGAGCAGTACTTC. Translated: CASSPSRGYEQYF.

The chain couples TRBV5-4 to TRBJ2-2; the match to TRBD1 covers 7 bases. Germline V gene lookup returns CDR1 SGHNT and CDR2 YYREEE (reference sequence). J gave up 0 bases and V 0 bases, and 5 bases lay outside the gene matches. The CDR3 loop spans 17 amino acids. The chain's CDR3 is CASSLALTGTNTGELFF. The CDR3 nucleotides are TGTGCCAGCAGCTTGGCCCTGACAGGGACGAACACCGGGGAGCTGTTTTTT.

The chain is built from TRBV19 and TRBJ1-2; 10 bases are a match to TRBD1. The CDR3 is 14 amino acids. The junction had 3 bases not matched to a gene; V was cut back by 6 bases and J by 2 bases. Germline values: CDR1 LNHDA, CDR2 SQIVND (reference sequence). The CDR3 coding sequence is TGTGCCAGTAGCCAGGACAGGGGGAACTATGGCTACACCTTC. Translation: CASSQDRGNYGYTF.

The rearrangement uses TRBV19 and TRBJ2-2; 8 bases are shared with TRBD1. Trimming took 3 bases from V and 2 from J; bases not matched to a gene: 2. CDR1 and CDR2 (germline): LNHDA, SQIVND (reference sequence). This CDR3 is built from 15 residues. CDR3 DNA: TGTGCCAGTAGTATCCAGGGGGCTAACACCGGGGAGCTGTTTTTT. Translating it yields CASSIQGANTGELFF.

V and J are TRBV7-6 and TRBJ2-2; no clear D gene. The V and J ends lost 0 bases and 1 base respectively, with 9 bases between them. The germline V gene encodes CDR1 SGHVS and CDR2 FNYEAQ. The CDR3 totals 16 residues. As DNA, the CDR3 is TGTGCCAGCAGCTTAGCGACGGCAGGGAACACCGGGGAGCTGTTTTTT. This encodes CASSLATAGNTGELFF.

J is TRBJ2-1 and V is TRBV29-1, with TRBD2 matching 12 bases. The CDR3 totals 18 residues. Per germline, CDR1 SQVTM and CDR2 ANQGSEA. V was clipped by 1 base and J by 4 bases; unmatched bases: 11. CDR3 sequence reads: CSVEGGLAGGPGYNEQFF. The CDR3 DNA is TGCAGCGTTGAAGGGGGTCTAGCGGGAGGGCCGGGTTACAATGAGCAGTTCTTC.

The gene calls are TRBV29-1 and TRBJ2-5, with D perhaps matching TRBD2 (5 bases). Germline lookup yields CDR1 SQVTM and CDR2 ANQGSEA. This CDR3 has 13 residues. V was pared by 3 bases and J by 0 bases, with 8 bases between. CDR3 in DNA: TGCAGCGTTGAGAGGGCTAACCAAGAGACCCAGTACTTC. Translation gives CSVERANQETQYF. The entire variable domain, with the rest obtained from reference TRBV29-1 and TRBJ2-5, is as follows: SAVISQKPSRDICQRGTSLTIQCQVDSQVTMMFWYRQQPGQSLTLIATANQGSEATYESGFVIDKFPISRPNLTFSTLTVSNMSPEDSSIYLCSVERANQETQYFGPGTRLLVL.

This chain links TRBV2 with TRBJ2-2, with 7 bases lining up with TRBD1. There are 14 residues in the CDR3. Looked up from germline, CDR1 is SNHLY and CDR2 is FYNNEI. J gave up 4 bases and V 4 bases, and 3 bases lay outside the gene matches. Here the CDR3 reads CASSAWDSTGELFF. The CDR3 coding sequence is TGTGCCAGCAGTGCGTGGGACAGCACCGGGGAGCTGTTTTTT.

In nucleotides, the CDR3 is TGCGCCAGCGGGACAAGAAGCAATCAGCCCCAGCATTTT. Translated: CASGTRSNQPQHF. The V and J genes are TRBV10-2 and TRBJ1-5; D may be TRBD1 (6 bases). The V gene's germline CDR1 is WSHSY and CDR2 SAAADI. This CDR3 comprises 13 residues. V lost 8 bases to trimming and J lost 1 base, with 9 bases between them.

The genes are TRBV5-4 and TRBJ1-2, with TRBD1 matching 10 bases. The CDR3 spans 14 residues. V gave up 2 bases and J gave up 5 bases; unmatched junction bases: 3. From germline, CDR1 is SGHNT and CDR2 YYREEE (reference sequence). CDR3 in DNA: TGTGCCAGCAGCTTTTGGGGACAGGGGTATGGCTACACCTTC. It is translated as CASSFWGQGYGYTF.

The chain employs TRBV5-6 and TRBJ2-2, with 9 bases matching TRBD2. The CDR3 has 16 residues. The V and J ends lost 4 bases and 9 bases, in that order; junction bases with no gene match: 13. Per the germline V gene, CDR1 is SGHDT and CDR2 is YYEEEE. The CDR3 region is CASSPEGSGSFRELFF. DNA of the CDR3: TGTGCCAGCAGCCCGGAGGGTAGCGGGAGTTTCCGGGAGCTGTTTTTT.

V usage is TRBV11-2 and J usage is TRBJ2-7; TRBD1 might be the D (6 bases). The V and J ends lost 1 base and 12 bases respectively, with 25 bases between them. The CDR3 is made up of 16 amino acids. Germline CDR1 reads SGHAT; CDR2 reads FQNNGV. The CDR3, as DNA: TGTGCCAGCAGCTTAGGCCGGTGGACAGAGAGACCCGACCTGTACTTC. Its translation is CASSLGRWTERPDLYF.

The sample holds a few counts of this clone. The chain recombines TRBV2 with TRBJ1-4, with D hard to call. Trimming took 10 bases from V and 4 from J, leaving 16 bases between them. The CDR3 extends over 14 amino acids. Germline assignment: CDR1 SNHLY and CDR2 FYNNEI. The CDR3 nucleotides are TGTGCCACCACTTATAACAGCCTTAATGAAAAACTGTTTTTT. Amino acids: CATTYNSLNEKLFF.

The CDR3, as DNA: TGTGCCAGCAGCCGCTCGGGAGCGGCTAGCACAGATACGCAGTATTTT. Translated, it gives CASSRSGAASTDTQYF. The V and J genes are TRBV7-2 and TRBJ2-3; possibly TRBD2 for D (6 bases). Trimming took 5 bases from V and 0 from J, leaving 15 bases between them. Germline CDR1 and CDR2: SGHTA and FQGNSA. CDR3 length: 16 amino acids.

The chain is built from TRBV27 and TRBJ2-5; 8 bases are shared with TRBD1. Near its end, the DNA agrees better with TRBJ2-7, so the J call may be wrong. The length of the CDR3 is 11 residues. Germline V lookup: CDR1 MNHEY, CDR2 SMNVEV (reference sequence). CDR3 DNA: TGTGCCACGCGACAGGGGTACGAGCAGTACTTC. Protein product: CATRQGYEQYF.

In this sample, this clone turned up a few times. The rearrangement links TRBV5-1 to TRBJ2-3; 8 nucleotides agree with TRBD2. J gave up 1 base and V 1 base, and 2 bases lay outside the gene matches. This CDR3 region has 15 residues. Germline values: CDR1 SGHRS, CDR2 YFSETQ. The CDR3 DNA is TGCGCCAGCAGCTTGCGGGGGGGCGGCACAGATACGCAGTATTTT. Protein: CASSLRGGGTDTQYF.

This chain links TRBV6-4 with TRBJ2-3; a weak D match, TRBD2 (5 bases). V shed 4 bases and J shed 7 bases, with 12 bases lying between them. The CDR3 sequence is 13 residues long. Germline V gene lookup returns CDR1 MRHNA and CDR2 SNTAGT. CDR3 sequence: CASSVLAGNTQYF. Here the CDR3 DNA reads TGTGCCAGCAGTGTTCTAGCCGGAAATACGCAGTATTTT.

V gene TRBV2 combines with J gene TRBJ2-1; 9 nucleotides agree with TRBD2. The CDR3 has 13 residues. Per the germline V gene, CDR1 is SNHLY and CDR2 is FYNNEI. Trimming at V came to 7 bases and at J to 10 bases, leaving 8 bases not matched to a gene. CDR3 nucleotide sequence: TGTGCCAGCAACACTAGACTAGCGGAAGAGCAGTTCTTC. It codes for CASNTRLAEEQFF.

This sequence joins TRBV11-2 and TRBJ2-1; D call uncertain. Germline-derived CDR1 and CDR2 are SGHAT and FQNNGV. The CDR3 covers 14 residues. With 7 bases removed from V and 0 bases from J, the gap between germline ends came to 10 bases. The chain's CDR3 is CASTFGSSYNEQFF. The CDR3 region has the DNA TGTGCCAGCACTTTTGGTAGCTCCTACAATGAGCAGTTCTTC.

The V gene is TRBV11-3, the J gene TRBJ2-3; TRBD1 matches 8 bases. CDR3 length: 16 amino acids. The trim removed 5 bases at V and 0 bases at J, leaving 7 bases unmatched. Per the germline V gene, CDR1 is SGHNT and CDR2 is YENEEA. CDR3 protein: CASSPTGDGSTDTQYF. DNA for the CDR3: TGTGCCAGCAGCCCGACAGGGGACGGTAGCACAGATACGCAGTATTTT.

The chain has TRBV19 and TRBJ1-5; a weak D match, TRBD1 (5 bases). The V gene's germline CDR1 is LNHDA and CDR2 SQIVND (reference sequence). Trimming left V 4 bases short and J 2 bases short, with 12 bases between. The CDR3 runs 15 residues. CDR3 DNA sequence: TGTGCCAGTAGTAGCAGGGAGGGTGGCAATCAGCCCCAGCATTTT. Protein: CASSSREGGNQPQHF.

This clone showed up just a few times. Here the CDR3 DNA reads TGTGCCAGCAGCTTATATCCGGGGGGTAACTATGGCTACACCTTC. It translates to CASSLYPGGNYGYTF. V and J are TRBV7-2 and TRBJ1-2, with a possible D match to TRBD1 (5 bases). From germline, CDR1 is SGHTA and CDR2 FQGNSA. The CDR3 totals 15 residues. V lost 2 bases to trimming and J lost 1 base, with 11 bases between them.

The V call is TRBV6-5, the J call TRBJ2-7, with 13 positions matching TRBD2. There are 15 residues in the CDR3. V gave up 4 bases and J gave up 3 bases; unmatched junction bases: 3. Per germline, CDR1 MNHEY and CDR2 SVGAGI. CDR3 bases: TGTGCCAGCAGTTTTGGACTAGCGGGGGTCTACGAGCAGTACTTC. It translates to CASSFGLAGVYEQYF.